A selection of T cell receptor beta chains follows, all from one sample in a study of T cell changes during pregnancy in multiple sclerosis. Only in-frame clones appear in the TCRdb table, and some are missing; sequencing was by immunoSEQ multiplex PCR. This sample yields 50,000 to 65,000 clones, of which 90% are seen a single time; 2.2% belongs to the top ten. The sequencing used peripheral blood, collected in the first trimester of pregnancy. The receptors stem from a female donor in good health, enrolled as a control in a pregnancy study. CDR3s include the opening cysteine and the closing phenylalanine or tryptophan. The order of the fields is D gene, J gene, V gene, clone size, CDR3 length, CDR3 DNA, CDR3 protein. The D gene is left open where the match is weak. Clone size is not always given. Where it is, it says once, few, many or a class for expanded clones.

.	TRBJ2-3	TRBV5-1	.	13	TGCGCCAGCGGGGGCGGGAGCACAGATACGCAGTATTTT	CASGGGSTDTQYF
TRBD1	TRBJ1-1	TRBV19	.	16	TGTGCCAGTAGCCTCTACGTAGGGGGCCTGAACACTGAAGCTTTCTTT	CASSLYVGGLNTEAFF
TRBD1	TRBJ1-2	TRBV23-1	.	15	TGCGCCAGCAGTTTCCGGACAGGGGACCGCTATGGCTACACCTTC	CASSFRTGDRYGYTF
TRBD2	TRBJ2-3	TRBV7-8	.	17	TGTGCCAGCAGCCCAAGAAGGACTAGCGGGATGGGAGATACGCAGTATTTT	CASSPRRTSGMGDTQYF
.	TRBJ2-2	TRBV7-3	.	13	TGTGCCAGCAGCTCTCTAGGGGACGGGGAGCTGTTTTTT	CASSSLGDGELFF
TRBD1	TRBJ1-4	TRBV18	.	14	TGTGCCAGCTCCTCGGGACAGGGGGATGAAAAACTGTTTTTT	CASSSGQGDEKLFF
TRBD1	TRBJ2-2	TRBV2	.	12	TGTGCCAGCAAGAGGGGGCCCGGGGAGCTGTTTTTT	CASKRGPGELFF
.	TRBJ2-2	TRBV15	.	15	TGTGCCACCAGCGACCGACAGACCTCTGGCGGGGAGCTGTTTTTT	CATSDRQTSGGELFF
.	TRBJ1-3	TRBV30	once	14	TGTGCCTGGAGGGACAGCTCCTTCGGAAACACCATATATTTT	CAWRDSSFGNTIYF
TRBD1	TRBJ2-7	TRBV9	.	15	TGTGCCAGCAGCGCCGGGACAGGGGGTTTCCACGAGCAGTACTTC	CASSAGTGGFHEQYF
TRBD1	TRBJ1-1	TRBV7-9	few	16	TGTGCCAGCAGCCCCCCCGGACAGGGGTTGAACACTGAAGCTTTCTTT	CASSPPGQGLNTEAFF
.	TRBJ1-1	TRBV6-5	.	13	TGTGCCAGCAGTTACTCGAACTCCCCTGAAGCTTTCTTT	CASSYSNSPEAFF
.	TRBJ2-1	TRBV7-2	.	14	TGTGCCAGCAGCTCGTCAGGGTTAGGTGCTGAGCAGTTCTTC	CASSSSGLGAEQFF
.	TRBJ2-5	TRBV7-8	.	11	TGTGCCAGCAGTCCAGGGGAGACCCAGTACTTC	CASSPGETQYF
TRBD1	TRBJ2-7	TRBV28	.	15	TGTGCCAGCAGTTACCCGACAGGGCAAGCCTACGAGCAGTACTTC	CASSYPTGQAYEQYF
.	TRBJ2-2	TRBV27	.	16	TGTGCCAGCAGTTACACCTACAGGGTGAACACCGGGGAGCTGTTTTTT	CASSYTYRVNTGELFF
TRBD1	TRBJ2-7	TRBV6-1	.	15	TGTGCCAGCAGTGGACCGGGACAGGATTGGTACGAGCAGTACTTC	CASSGPGQDWYEQYF
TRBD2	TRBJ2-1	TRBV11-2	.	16	TGTGCCAGCAGCTTTCAGCGGGGGGGCCTCCGCGATGAGCAGTTCTTC	CASSFQRGGLRDEQFF
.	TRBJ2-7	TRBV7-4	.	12	TGTGCCAGCAGCTTAGATGAGTACGAGCAGTACTTC	CASSLDEYEQYF
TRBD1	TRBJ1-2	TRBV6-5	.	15	TGTGCCAGCAGTCCGGACAGGGGCATTAACTATGGCTACACCTTC	CASSPDRGINYGYTF
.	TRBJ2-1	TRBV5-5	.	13	TGTGCCAGCACCATGGTAGCATACAATGAGCAGTTCTTC	CASTMVAYNEQFF
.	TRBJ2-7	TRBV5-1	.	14	TGCGCCAGCAGCTCCGGGGGACAGCATTACGAGCAGTACTTC	CASSSGGQHYEQYF
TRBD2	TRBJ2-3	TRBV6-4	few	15	TGTGCCAGCAGTGACTCTAGCGGGGGCACAGATACGCAGTATTTT	CASSDSSGGTDTQYF
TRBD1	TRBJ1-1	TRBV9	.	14	TGTGCCAGCAGTAGGGACAGGGGGCTGGCCGAAGCTTTCTTT	CASSRDRGLAEAFF
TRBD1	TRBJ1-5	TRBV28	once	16	TGTGCCAGCAGTTACCTTGGACAGGTCCTCAATCAGCCCCAGCATTTT	CASSYLGQVLNQPQHF
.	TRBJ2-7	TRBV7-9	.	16	TGTGCCAGCAGCTCGTTTCAACATTCCCCGAACTACGAGCAGTACTTC	CASSSFQHSPNYEQYF
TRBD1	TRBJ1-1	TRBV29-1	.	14	TGCAGCGTGCACGGGACAGGCGTGAACACTGAAGCTTTCTTT	CSVHGTGVNTEAFF
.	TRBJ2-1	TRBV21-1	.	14	TGTGCCAGCAACGGCGGGTTATCCTACAATGAGCAGTTCTTC	CASNGGLSYNEQFF
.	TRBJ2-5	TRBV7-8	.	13	TGTGCCAGCAGCTTAGTCACGGAAGAGACCCAGTACTTC	CASSLVTEETQYF
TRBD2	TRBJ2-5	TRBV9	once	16	TGTGCCAGCAGCGTAGGTTCTCCGGGACTAGGAGAGACCCAGTACTTC	CASSVGSPGLGETQYF
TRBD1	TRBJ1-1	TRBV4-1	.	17	TGCGCCAGCAGCCCCTTAGGACAGGGCCACTCGTATCAGGTAGCTTTCTTT	CASSPLGQGHSYQVAFF
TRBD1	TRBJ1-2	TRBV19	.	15	TGTGCCAGTAGCGCCGGGACAGGATCTAACTATGGCTACACCTTC	CASSAGTGSNYGYTF
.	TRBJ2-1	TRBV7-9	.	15	TGTGCCAGCAGCTTGACAAAAAGCTCCTACAATGAGCAGTTCTTC	CASSLTKSSYNEQFF
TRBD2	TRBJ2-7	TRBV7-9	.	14	TGTGCCAGCAGGAGTCGTTTAGCGGGAGACGAGCAGTACTTC	CASRSRLAGDEQYF
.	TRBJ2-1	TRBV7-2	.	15	TGTGCCAGCAGCTCTCCGGCTAGCATCGACAATGAGCAGTTCTTC	CASSSPASIDNEQFF
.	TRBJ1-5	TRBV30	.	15	TGTGCCTGGAGTAAGGGCAGGGCAGGCAATCAGCCCCAGCATTTT	CAWSKGRAGNQPQHF
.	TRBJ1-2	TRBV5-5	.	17	TGTGCCAGCAGCTTGATCGGCCAGGGGATGAGGAAAAGTGGCTACACCTTC	CASSLIGQGMRKSGYTF
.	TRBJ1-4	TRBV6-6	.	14	TGTGCCAGCAGCGACGAGGGGGGGAGCGAAAAACTGTTTTTT	CASSDEGGSEKLFF
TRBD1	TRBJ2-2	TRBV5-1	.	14	TGCGCCAGCCTTGAGGGGGCTCACACCGGGGAGCTGTTTTTT	CASLEGAHTGELFF
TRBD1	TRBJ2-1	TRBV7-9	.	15	TGTGCCAGCAGCCTCTTTTCAGGGGGCACGAATGAGCAGTTCTTC	CASSLFSGGTNEQFF
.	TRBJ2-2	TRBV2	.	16	TGTGCCAGCAGTGAAGGCTTGGATTGGAGCACCGGGGAGCTGTTTTTT	CASSEGLDWSTGELFF
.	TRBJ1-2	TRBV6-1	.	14	TGTGCCAGCAGTGAGTCGGGAGAGCACTATGGCTACACCTTC	CASSESGEHYGYTF
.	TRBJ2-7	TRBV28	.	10	TGTGCCAGCAAGAGGCTCGAGCAGTACTTC	CASKRLEQYF
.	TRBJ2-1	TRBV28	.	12	TGTGCCAGTACACCTGCAGGTAATGAGCAGTTCTTC	CASTPAGNEQFF
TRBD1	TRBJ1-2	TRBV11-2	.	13	TGTGCCAGCAGCGAGGGACAGGGGTATGGCTACACCTTC	CASSEGQGYGYTF
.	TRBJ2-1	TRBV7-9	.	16	TGTGCCAGCAGTCCGCTAGGTCCGAGCTCCTACAATGAGCAGTTCTTC	CASSPLGPSSYNEQFF
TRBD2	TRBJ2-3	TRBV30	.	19	TGTGCCTGGAGTACCCTCCGGGCGGGGGGGTTCATTAGCACAGATACGCAGTATTTT	CAWSTLRAGGFISTDTQYF
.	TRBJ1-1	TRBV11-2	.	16	TGTGCCAGCAGCTTAGAGGGTCGGGTGTTTGACACTGAAGCTTTCTTT	CASSLEGRVFDTEAFF
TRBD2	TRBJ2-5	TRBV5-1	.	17	TGCGCCAGCAGCTTGGCGGGACTAGCGGGTCCCCAAGAGACCCAGTACTTC	CASSLAGLAGPQETQYF
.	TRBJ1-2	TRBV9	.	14	TGTGCCAGCAGCGTTCTGGGCAGCTTCTATGGCCACACCTTC	CASSVLGSFYGHTF
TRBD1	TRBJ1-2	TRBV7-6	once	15	TGTGCCAGCAGCTTAGAGGGGAGACAGGGGCATGGCTACACCTTC	CASSLEGRQGHGYTF
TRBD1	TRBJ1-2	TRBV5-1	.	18	TGCGCCAGCAGCAAATCAGCTCCCTGGGACAGGGGACACTATGGCTACACCTTC	CASSKSAPWDRGHYGYTF
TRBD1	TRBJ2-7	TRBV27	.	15	TGTGCCAGCAGTTTAATCAGGGGGCCTCTGAACGAGCAGTACTTC	CASSLIRGPLNEQYF